Shown below are 26 T cell receptor beta chains from a single sample sequenced in a study of Ad26.COV2.S vaccination and SARS-CoV-2 variants. Repertoires were generated with immunoSEQ multiplex PCR, while TCRdb's copy carries only in-frame clones and drops some. This sample has approximately 410,000 clones; approximately 90% occur once, and the top ten carry about 4%. Treatment reported: 19 received Ad26.COV2.S at low or high dose, single or two shots; about 5 received placebo; per-sample allocation not given. All samples were drawn on day 63, counting from the first vaccine or placebo injection. The sequenced sample was peripheral blood, obtained in a trial of Ad26.COV2.S vaccine versus placebo. The receptors were sampled from a person aged 18-65 years who received the Ad26.COV2.S COVID-19 vaccine or a placebo.

This sequence joins TRBV25-1 and TRBJ1-1, with a tentative D call TRBD1 (6 bases). This CDR3 contains 13 residues. Germline CDR1 and CDR2: MGHDK and SYGVNS. V dropped 6 bases and J dropped 1 base, with 9 bases sitting between them. The CDR3 sequence: CASSGQPNTEAFF. The CDR3 coding sequence is TGTGCCAGCAGCGGACAGCCGAACACTGAAGCTTTCTTT.

The V call is TRBV6-2 or TRBV6-3, the J call TRBJ1-5, with a tentative D call TRBD1 (6 bases). The ends were cut back, 4 bases at V and 0 bases at J, with 13 bases in the middle. This CDR3 region has 16 residues. The germline gives CDR1 MNHEY, CDR2 SVGEGT. The CDR3 protein is CASSWGAAYSNQPQHF. The CDR3 DNA reads as TGTGCCAGCAGTTGGGGGGCAGCTTATAGCAATCAGCCCCAGCATTTT.

V is TRBV19 and J is TRBJ2-5; no firm D call. Germline V lookup: CDR1 LNHDA, CDR2 SQIVND (reference sequence). The CDR3 has 11 residues. Trimming left V 6 bases short and J 0 bases short, with 2 bases between. CDR3 bases: TGTGCCAGTAGCAACCAAGAGACCCAGTACTTC. Encoded protein: CASSNQETQYF.

This rearrangement joins TRBV12-3 or TRBV12-4 to TRBJ2-6; D is unresolved. The CDR3 sequence is 13 residues long. Trimming stripped 5 bases from V and 5 bases from J, with 7 bases between. The CDR3 protein is CASSRLRANVLTF. The CDR3, as DNA: TGTGCCAGCAGTCGACTGCGGGCCAACGTCCTGACTTTC.

The genes are TRBV7-9 and TRBJ1-2; D not resolved. Trimming cost V 1 base and J 2 bases, with 8 bases left between them. Germline lookup yields CDR1 SEHNR and CDR2 FQNEAQ (reference sequence). This CDR3 comprises 14 residues. For the CDR3, the DNA is TGTGCCAGCAGCTTAGTCCCGGGCAACTATGGCTACACCTTC. Amino acid sequence: CASSLVPGNYGYTF.

The chain combines TRBV6-2 or TRBV6-3 with TRBJ2-1; D is undetermined. This CDR3 region has 12 residues. Trimming removed 6 bases from V and 9 bases from J, with 12 bases in between. The germline V gene encodes CDR1 MNHEY and CDR2 SVGEGT. CDR3 coding DNA: TGTGCCAGCAGCCCTTCTTCGTTTGAGCAGTTCTTC. This encodes CASSPSSFEQFF.

The chain is built from TRBV28 and TRBJ2-1, with TRBD1 matching over 10 bases. Germline V gene data show CDR1 as MDHEN and CDR2 as SYDVKM. The CDR3 spans 15 residues. V shed 5 bases, J shed 9 bases, and the junction held 10 bases outside the gene matches. Here the CDR3 reads CASSEMGTGEREQFF. CDR3 nucleotide sequence: TGTGCCAGCAGTGAGATGGGGACAGGGGAACGTGAGCAGTTCTTC. Complete variable domain (other parts from reference TRBV28 and TRBJ2-1): DVKVTQSSRYLVKRTGEKVFLECVQDMDHENMFWYRQDPGLGLRLIYFSYDVKMKEKGDIPEGYSVSREKKERFSLILESASTNQTSMYLCASSEMGTGEREQFFGPGTRLTVL.

The V call is TRBV3-1 (or the pseudogene TRBV3-2), the J call TRBJ1-2; 8 bases fit TRBD1. The CDR3 is made up of 15 amino acids. Germline trimming cut 0 bases from V and 7 bases from J; bases unmatched to any gene: 7. CDR1 is LGHDT and CDR2 is YNNKEL in the germline V gene (reference sequence). CDR3 residues: CASSQEDRVGSGYTF. CDR3 nucleotides: TGTGCCAGCAGCCAAGAGGACAGGGTGGGGAGTGGCTACACCTTC.

The V and J genes are TRBV11-2 and TRBJ2-5; 10 bases match TRBD1. The CDR3 runs 15 residues. In germline, CDR1 is SGHAT, CDR2 FQNNGV. The ends lost 6 bases at V and 5 bases at J; junction bases unmatched: 9. The CDR3: CASRPPGTGDETQYF. The CDR3 DNA reads TGTGCCAGCAGACCCCCCGGGACAGGGGACGAGACCCAGTACTTC. Drawing the rest from reference TRBV11-2 and TRBJ2-5, the complete variable domain is EAGVAQSPRYKIIEKRQSVAFWCNPISGHATLYWYQQILGQGPKLLIQFQNNGVVDDSQLPKDRFSAERLKGVDSTLKIQPAKLEDSAVYLCASRPPGTGDETQYFGPGTRLLVL.

Only one count was recorded for this clone. This chain connects TRBV7-9 to TRBJ2-5, with D tentatively TRBD2 (5 bases). Germline lookup yields CDR1 SEHNR and CDR2 FQNEAQ (reference sequence). V was clipped by 1 base and J by 0 bases, with 12 bases between them. The CDR3 runs to 16 residues. CDR3 sequence reads: CASSLGRGLDQETQYF. CDR3 DNA: TGTGCCAGCAGCTTAGGTCGAGGGTTGGACCAAGAGACCCAGTACTTC.

V usage is TRBV19 and J usage is TRBJ1-5; D call uncertain. The V end was cut by 7 bases, the J end by 3 bases, with 10 bases between. The length of the CDR3 is 13 residues. In germline, CDR1 is LNHDA, CDR2 SQIVND (reference sequence). The CDR3, as DNA: TGTGCCAGTACGACCGCCCCCAATCAGCCCCAGCATTTT. Protein product: CASTTAPNQPQHF. The full variable domain, with the rest looked up from reference TRBV19 and TRBJ1-5, is DGGITQSPKYLFRKEGQNVTLSCEQNLNHDAMYWYRQDPGQGLRLIYYSQIVNDFQKGDIAEGYSVSREKKESFPLTVTSAQKNPTAFYLCASTTAPNQPQHFGDGTRLSIL.

The V and J genes are TRBV28 and TRBJ2-7, with 11 bases matching TRBD1. Germline values: CDR1 MDHEN, CDR2 SYDVKM. The CDR3 has 14 residues. Trimming removed 11 bases from V and 2 bases from J; junction bases left unmatched: 8. The CDR3 DNA reads as TGTGCCGGGTCCGGGACAGGGGGTCCCTACGAGCAGTACTTC. This codes for CAGSGTGGPYEQYF. Full variable domain (rest looked up from reference TRBV28 and TRBJ2-7): DVKVTQSSRYLVKRTGEKVFLECVQDMDHENMFWYRQDPGLGLRLIYFSYDVKMKEKGDIPEGYSVSREKKERFSLILESASTNQTSMYLCAGSGTGGPYEQYFGPGTRLTVT.

CDR3 nucleotides: TGTGCCACCAGCAGAGAACAGATTGATGGCTACACCTTC. Translating it yields CATSREQIDGYTF. This chain links TRBV15 with TRBJ1-2; D gene uncertain. V dropped 0 bases and J dropped 6 bases, with 8 bases sitting between them. This CDR3 contains 13 residues. The germline V gene has CDR1 LNHNV and CDR2 YYDKDF (reference sequence).

The chain employs TRBV20-1 and TRBJ1-1, with D unclear. There are 11 residues in the CDR3. The V end lost 5 bases, the J end lost 7 bases, and 11 bases lay between the germline ends. Germline CDR1 is DFQATT and CDR2 is SNEGSKA (reference sequence). As DNA, the CDR3 is TGCAGTGCTGGCCGCGGGGATGAAGCTTTCTTT. It translates to CSAGRGDEAFF.

This chain uses TRBV7-3 with TRBJ2-1; 10 nucleotides match TRBD1. The CDR3 length is 15 residues. The germline V gene has CDR1 SGHTA and CDR2 FQGTGA. J was trimmed by 8 bases and V by 5 bases; bases with no gene match: 9. CDR3 DNA: TGTGCCAGCAGCCCCGGACAGGGGGAGGTCGATGAGCAGTTCTTC. It encodes CASSPGQGEVDEQFF. The full variable domain, with the rest looked up from reference TRBV7-3 and TRBJ2-1, is GAGVSQTPSNKVTEKGKYVELRCDPISGHTALYWYRQSLGQGPEFLIYFQGTGAADDSGLPNDRFFAVRPEGSVSTLKIQRTERGDSAVYLCASSPGQGEVDEQFFGPGTRLTVL.

The J gene is TRBJ2-7, the V gene TRBV13, with D perhaps TRBD2 (6 bases). Trimming removed 2 bases at V and 4 bases at J, with 9 bases between. This CDR3 has 13 residues. Germline loops: CDR1 PRHDT, CDR2 FYEKMQ (reference sequence). This CDR3 reads CASSLSRGYEQYF. CDR3 nucleotide sequence: TGTGCCAGCAGCTTAAGTCGGGGGTACGAGCAGTACTTC.

The chain has TRBV28 and TRBJ2-7; D is perhaps TRBD2 (6 bases). The CDR3 is 15 residues long. V was clipped by 6 bases and J by 5 bases, with 20 bases between them. Germline V CDR1 and CDR2: MDHEN, SYDVKM. In DNA, the CDR3 is TGTGCCAGCAGCCTGACAAGGGACTTGGGGCACGAGCAGTACTTC. Protein: CASSLTRDLGHEQYF.

The chain recombines TRBV5-4 with TRBJ1-1; unclear D gene. The CDR3 consists of 14 residues. Germline V lookup: CDR1 SGHNT, CDR2 YYREEE (reference sequence). Trimming left V 0 bases short and J 5 bases short, with 11 bases between. In DNA form, the CDR3 reads TGTGCCAGCAGCTTGGACCTGGGTCGAACTGAAGCTTTCTTT. Amino acids: CASSLDLGRTEAFF. The full variable domain, its missing parts supplied by reference TRBV5-4 and TRBJ1-1, is ETGVTQSPTHLIKTRGQQVTLRCSSQSGHNTVSWYQQALGQGPQFIFQYYREEENGRGNFPPRFSGLQFPNYSSELNVNALELDDSALYLCASSLDLGRTEAFFGQGTRLTVV.

The chain couples TRBV14 to TRBJ1-3; D is undetermined. CDR3 length: 13 amino acids. Germline values: CDR1 SGHDN, CDR2 FVKESK. V dropped 5 bases and J dropped 9 bases, with 14 bases sitting between them. In DNA, the CDR3 is TGTGCCAGCAGCATCGACGAAAGGAGCACCATATATTTT. Translating it yields CASSIDERSTIYF.

The chain uses TRBV30 and TRBJ2-7; 12 positions agree with TRBD1. In germline, CDR1 is GTSNPN, CDR2 SVGIG (reference sequence). This CDR3 region has 16 residues. The trim removed 4 bases at V and 3 bases at J, leaving 10 bases unmatched. The DNA for the CDR3 is TGTGCCTGGATGCTCCCGGGACAGGGGGCGGTCTACGAGCAGTACTTC. Amino acids: CAWMLPGQGAVYEQYF.

This sequence joins TRBV2 and TRBJ2-7; D call uncertain. CDR3 length: 13 amino acids. The V gene lost 7 bases and the J gene lost 7 bases, with 17 bases spanning the gap. Germline V gives CDR1 SNHLY, CDR2 FYNNEI. CDR3 bases: TGTGCCAGCACCGAATTGGCAGGTTCGGAGCAGTACTTC. This gives the protein CASTELAGSEQYF.

In this sample, this clone turned up a few times. The V gene is TRBV4-1, the J gene TRBJ2-1; 9 bases fit TRBD2. Germline trimming cut 1 base from V and 8 bases from J; bases unmatched to any gene: 12. The CDR3 contains 17 residues. Germline V CDR1 and CDR2: MGHRA, YSYEKL. This chain's CDR3 is CASSQVPRGGRDDEQFF. The CDR3 bases are TGCGCCAGCAGCCAAGTGCCGCGGGGGGGCCGTGACGATGAGCAGTTCTTC.

J is TRBJ1-5 and V is TRBV28, with D perhaps matching TRBD1 (5 bases). The germline gives CDR1 MDHEN, CDR2 SYDVKM. This CDR3 has 14 residues. Trimming left V 6 bases short and J 6 bases short, with 15 bases between. CDR3 amino acids: CASRGPSWGQPQHF. In DNA, the CDR3 is TGTGCCAGCAGGGGGCCTTCTTGGGGTCAGCCCCAGCATTTT.

The genes are TRBV7-2 and TRBJ1-1; D is unresolved. CDR1 and CDR2 from the germline V gene are SGHTA and FQGNSA. CDR3 length: 13 amino acids. Trimming left V 9 bases short and J 1 base short, with 12 bases between. The CDR3 protein is CASGRTENTEAFF. CDR3 in DNA: TGTGCCAGTGGAAGGACGGAGAACACTGAAGCTTTCTTT.

The chain combines TRBV4-2 with TRBJ1-2; a possible D gene is TRBD1 (6 bases). The CDR3 length is 13 residues. Trimming took 4 bases from V and 5 from J, leaving 11 bases between them. Germline V CDR1 and CDR2: LGHNA, YNFKEQ. CDR3 amino acids: CASSPGGGYGYTF. As DNA, the CDR3 is TGTGCCAGCAGCCCGGGAGGGGGTTATGGCTACACCTTC.

The gene calls are TRBV27 and TRBJ2-7, with D perhaps TRBD1 (6 bases). Trimming left V 0 bases short and J 6 bases short, with 15 bases between. CDR1 MNHEY and CDR2 SMNVEV come from the germline V gene (reference sequence). The CDR3 consists of 15 residues. The CDR3 bases are TGTGCCAGCAGTTTATCATGGCGGACAGACCGCGAGCAGTACTTC. Its translation: CASSLSWRTDREQYF.